Below are 28 T cell receptor beta chains sequenced from a single sample in a study of blood T cell repertoires in COVID-19. Method: immunoSEQ multiplex PCR; TCRdb's copy keeps in-frame clones and lacks some. The table shows about 260,000 clones, with approximately 86% occurring only once. Sequences were obtained from peripheral blood. Receptors were obtained from a woman aged 55-70 years with COVID-19, enrolled during active disease.

The chain has TRBV2 and TRBJ2-5, with a tentative D call TRBD2 (5 bases). Trimming took 4 bases from V and 2 from J, leaving 8 bases between them. This CDR3 spans 13 amino acids. Germline values: CDR1 SNHLY, CDR2 FYNNEI. The chain's CDR3 is CASSARGQETQYF. The CDR3 DNA reads as TGTGCCAGCAGTGCTCGAGGGCAAGAGACCCAGTACTTC.

In this sample, this clone turned up a few times. V gene TRBV7-2 combines with J gene TRBJ1-5; TRBD1 might be the D (5 bases). Looked up from germline, CDR1 is SGHTA and CDR2 is FQGNSA. The CDR3 runs to 13 residues. V was shortened by 2 bases and J by 8 bases, with 10 bases between the two germline ends. The chain's CDR3 is CASSLRGTEPQHF. The CDR3 region has the DNA TGTGCCAGCAGCTTACGGGGGACGGAGCCCCAGCATTTT.

V and J are TRBV28 and TRBJ2-7; D perhaps matches TRBD1 (5 bases). The CDR3 sequence is 13 residues long. Germline CDR1 and CDR2: MDHEN and SYDVKM. V dropped 8 bases and J dropped 3 bases, with 14 bases sitting between them. The CDR3 region is CASHGQGIYEQYF. The CDR3 bases are TGTGCCAGCCACGGCCAGGGAATCTACGAGCAGTACTTC. The whole variable domain, remainder taken from reference TRBV28 and TRBJ2-7, is DVKVTQSSRYLVKRTGEKVFLECVQDMDHENMFWYRQDPGLGLRLIYFSYDVKMKEKGDIPEGYSVSREKKERFSLILESASTNQTSMYLCASHGQGIYEQYFGPGTRLTVT.

V usage is TRBV28 and J usage is TRBJ2-7; D perhaps matches TRBD1 (5 bases). V gave up 8 bases and J gave up 1 base, with 15 bases separating them. The CDR3 has 14 residues. CDR1 is MDHEN, CDR2 SYDVKM, per germline. The CDR3 DNA is TGTGCCAGCCGTCCAAGTAGACAGTCCTACGAGCAGTACTTC. As protein: CASRPSRQSYEQYF.

This chain connects TRBV4-3 to TRBJ1-6; D perhaps matches TRBD1 (6 bases). The CDR3 is made up of 14 amino acids. Germline CDR1 is LGHNA and CDR2 is YSLEER. With 4 bases removed from V and 8 bases from J, the gap between germline ends came to 12 bases. The CDR3 region has the DNA TGCGCCAGCAGCCCCAGGGAGGGGGATTCACCCCTCCACTTT. Its translation is CASSPREGDSPLHF.

This rearrangement joins TRBV28 to TRBJ1-5; no clear D. Germline-derived CDR1 and CDR2 are MDHEN and SYDVKM. V lost 6 bases and J 9 bases, leaving 18 bases between the germline ends. The CDR3 extends over 14 amino acids. The CDR3 region is CASRLNGGGSPQHF. The CDR3 DNA reads TGTGCCAGCAGATTGAACGGCGGCGGTTCGCCCCAGCATTTT.

Notes on this clone: The junction differs from germline at one of its ends, possibly a read error. The J gene is TRBJ2-5, the V gene TRBV7-2; 14 positions agree with TRBD2. Germline V CDR1 and CDR2: SGHTA, FQGNSA. The CDR3 extends over 17 amino acids. CDR3 in DNA: TGTGCCAGCAGCGCCCCCGGACTAGCGGGAGGACAAGGGACCCAGTACTTC. This gives the protein CASSAPGLAGGQGTQYF.

This chain connects TRBV10-3 to TRBJ1-2, with a tentative D call TRBD1 (6 bases). With 6 bases removed from V and 1 base from J, the gap between germline ends came to 9 bases. Germline assignment: CDR1 ENHRY and CDR2 SYGVKD. The CDR3 has 13 residues. In DNA form, the CDR3 reads TGTGCCATCAGCCAGGGGCTTAACTATGGCTACACCTTC. Protein product: CAISQGLNYGYTF.

The chain has TRBV11-3 and TRBJ2-3; 10 nucleotides align to TRBD2. Germline lookup yields CDR1 SGHNT and CDR2 YENEEA. V lost 1 base and J lost 5; bases outside the gene matches: 9. The CDR3 extends over 17 amino acids. In DNA form, the CDR3 reads TGTGCCAGCAGCTTAGGCCCAAGCGGGAGGGCGGGAGATACGCAGTATTTT. It yields the protein CASSLGPSGRAGDTQYF.

Concerning this clone itself: Other DNA sequences in this sample translate to the same CDR3. This chain connects TRBV9 to TRBJ1-4, with 8 bases matching TRBD1. The CDR3 runs 14 residues. Unmatched junction bases numbered 3, after V lost 3 bases and J lost 5 bases. Germline V lookup: CDR1 SGDLS, CDR2 YYNGEE. The CDR3 sequence: CASSATGGNEKLFF. The DNA for the CDR3 is TGTGCCAGCAGCGCCACAGGGGGAAATGAAAAACTGTTTTTT.

The chain joins TRBV10-1 to TRBJ2-1; possible D gene TRBD1, 6 bases. CDR3 length: 14 amino acids. The ends were cut back, 3 bases at V and 6 bases at J, with 12 bases in the middle. The germline CDR1 and CDR2 sequences are WNHNN and SYGVQD (reference sequence). The CDR3 DNA reads as TGCGCCAGCAGTGATTGGGCAGGGGCCAATGAGCAGTTCTTC. Protein sequence: CASSDWAGANEQFF.

V gene TRBV5-1 combines with J gene TRBJ2-5; 11 nucleotides align to TRBD2. Per the germline V gene, CDR1 is SGHRS and CDR2 is YFSETQ. The CDR3 is 15 residues long. The V and J ends lost 2 bases and 7 bases, in that order; junction bases with no gene match: 7. Written as DNA, the CDR3 is TGCGCCAGCAGCTTTATGACTAGCGGGGTGGGGACCCAGTACTTC. This translates into CASSFMTSGVGTQYF.

This clone was recorded once. The chain is built from TRBV29-1 and TRBJ1-2, with no clear D. Germline-derived CDR1 and CDR2 are SQVTM and ANQGSEA. CDR3 length: 12 residues. The V and J ends lost 2 bases and 4 bases respectively, with 8 bases between them. The CDR3 coding sequence is TGCAGCGTTGAACGGGTGGGCTATGGCTACACCTTC. Translating gives CSVERVGYGYTF.

V is TRBV24-1 and J is TRBJ2-1, with 7 bases lining up with TRBD1. Trimming at V came to 6 bases and at J to 7 bases, leaving 8 bases not matched to a gene. Per germline, CDR1 KGHDR and CDR2 SFDVKD. The CDR3 contains 14 residues. The chain's CDR3 is CATSRGETGNEQFF. CDR3 DNA: TGTGCCACCAGTCGAGGGGAGACAGGGAATGAGCAGTTCTTC.

This clone is a singleton in its sample. The chain carries TRBV15 and TRBJ2-1, with 10 bases identical to TRBD2. This CDR3 comprises 15 residues. Unmatched junction bases numbered 5, after V lost 5 bases and J lost 4 bases. Germline lookup yields CDR1 LNHNV and CDR2 YYDKDF (reference sequence). The CDR3 sequence: CATSGPSGSYNEQFF. CDR3 DNA: TGTGCCACCAGCGGCCCTAGCGGGAGTTACAATGAGCAGTTCTTC.

This chain joins TRBV19 and TRBJ2-5; TRBD2 is a possible D gene (6 bases). The V end lost 5 bases, the J end lost 5 bases, and 12 bases lay between the germline ends. The CDR3 extends over 13 amino acids. Germline values: CDR1 LNHDA, CDR2 SQIVND (reference sequence). The chain's CDR3 is CASSVRLGETQYF. CDR3 DNA: TGTGCCAGTAGTGTGAGACTAGGCGAGACCCAGTACTTC.

The rearrangement joins TRBV28 to TRBJ2-1; D ambiguous. Trimming left V 6 bases short and J 2 bases short, with 14 bases between. This CDR3 has 15 residues. Germline V gives CDR1 MDHEN, CDR2 SYDVKM. The CDR3 DNA sequence: TGTGCCAGCAGACGGAGAGAGAGTGCCTACAATGAGCAGTTCTTC. Its protein product is CASRRRESAYNEQFF.

The V gene is TRBV10-3, the J gene TRBJ1-1; no reliable D call. The V and J ends lost 6 bases and 5 bases respectively, with 16 bases between them. Germline V CDR1 and CDR2: ENHRY, SYGVKD. The length of the CDR3 is 14 residues. CDR3 sequence reads: CAISRTERGTEAFF. CDR3 nucleotides: TGTGCCATCAGCCGGACGGAACGAGGGACTGAAGCTTTCTTT.

V usage is TRBV7-6 and J usage is TRBJ2-7; the match to TRBD2 covers 8 bases. J lost 6 bases, V lost 8 bases, and 15 bases had no gene match. The CDR3 consists of 15 residues. Germline CDR1 SGHVS, CDR2 FNYEAQ. Here the CDR3 reads CASSERGGVPGEQYF. In nucleotides, the CDR3 is TGTGCCAGCTCGGAACGGGGGGGCGTTCCAGGCGAGCAGTACTTC.

The chain joins TRBV19 to TRBJ2-3; D might be TRBD2 (5 bases). V was cut by 3 bases and J by 4 bases, with 11 bases left in between. The CDR3 length is 14 residues. The V gene's germline CDR1 is LNHDA and CDR2 SQIVND (reference sequence). For the CDR3, the DNA is TGTGCCAGTAGTATTCAGGAGGCGGCAGATACGCAGTATTTT. It translates to CASSIQEAADTQYF.

V gene TRBV18 combines with J gene TRBJ2-2, with a possible D match to TRBD2 (5 bases). There are 15 residues in the CDR3. Looked up from germline, CDR1 is KGHSH and CDR2 is LQKENI. The ends were cut back, 3 bases at V and 1 base at J, with 9 bases in the middle. The CDR3 DNA sequence: TGTGCCAGCTCACCTCTCCGGGGGAACACCGGGGAGCTGTTTTTT. Its protein product is CASSPLRGNTGELFF.

This clone was observed a single time. One junction end does not reproduce the germline sequence, and a read error may be involved. The chain uses TRBV14 and TRBJ2-3; D might be TRBD2 (6 bases). There are 12 residues in the CDR3. CDR1 is SGHDN, CDR2 FVKESK, per germline. The CDR3 spells CASSRIAERFHF. Here the CDR3 DNA reads TGTGCCAGCAGCCGAATAGCGGAAAGGTTCCATTTT.

The chain is built from TRBV5-1 and TRBJ2-5; TRBD2 matches at 10 bases. The CDR3 is made up of 14 amino acids. Per the germline V gene, CDR1 is SGHRS and CDR2 is YFSETQ. J lost 5 bases, V lost 8 bases, and 9 bases had no gene match. CDR3 coding DNA: TGCGCCAGTAGCACAGCGGGAGGGGGTGAGACCCAGTACTTC. Translated, it gives CASSTAGGGETQYF.

V and J are TRBV5-5 and TRBJ1-2, with TRBD1 as a possible D gene (6 bases). The CDR3 runs 12 residues. Germline-derived CDR1 and CDR2 are SGHKS and YYEKEE (reference sequence). Trimming stripped 1 base from V and 8 bases from J, with 9 bases between. CDR3 bases: TGTGCCAGCAGCTTGTTGGGGGCCGGCTACACCTTC. Protein: CASSLLGAGYTF.

The CDR3 protein is CASSVDQAQPQHF. The CDR3 region has the DNA TGTGCCAGCAGCGTGGATCAGGCGCAGCCCCAGCATTTT. The chain recombines TRBV9 with TRBJ1-5, with D uncertain. In germline, CDR1 is SGDLS, CDR2 YYNGEE. The CDR3 runs 13 residues. Trimming shortened V by 2 bases and J by 7 bases, and 10 bases separated the two germline ends.

The V and J genes are TRBV19 and TRBJ2-1; D is ambiguous. CDR1 is LNHDA and CDR2 is SQIVND in the germline V gene (reference sequence). V lost 5 bases and J 2 bases, leaving 13 bases between the germline ends. CDR3 length: 15 residues. The CDR3 DNA reads TGTGCCAGTAGTCTCGTCGAGCTTGCCTACAATGAGCAGTTCTTC. Protein: CASSLVELAYNEQFF.

This chain links TRBV11-2 with TRBJ1-1, with D possibly TRBD1 on 5 matching bases. CDR3 length: 16 residues. Trimming stripped 1 base from V and 5 bases from J, with 17 bases between. Germline assignment: CDR1 SGHAT and CDR2 FQNNGV. The CDR3: CASSLVAGQGETEAFF. DNA of the CDR3: TGTGCCAGCAGCTTAGTGGCGGGGCAGGGTGAGACTGAAGCTTTCTTT.

V usage is TRBV19 and J usage is TRBJ1-2; tentative D call: TRBD1 (5 bases). Germline CDR1 LNHDA, CDR2 SQIVND (reference sequence). The CDR3 length is 15 residues. Trimming took off 3 bases at V and 0 bases at J, with 11 bases between the two ends. CDR3 in DNA: TGTGCCAGTAGTATTGGACAACGAGCTAACTATGGCTACACCTTC. Its translation: CASSIGQRANYGYTF. The complete variable domain, with remaining parts taken from reference TRBV19 and TRBJ1-2, reads DGGITQSPKYLFRKEGQNVTLSCEQNLNHDAMYWYRQDPGQGLRLIYYSQIVNDFQKGDIAEGYSVSREKKESFPLTVTSAQKNPTAFYLCASSIGQRANYGYTFGSGTRLTVV.